The T cell receptor beta chain described here comes from a study of blood T cell repertoires in COVID-19. On the study more broadly: Donors in the United States, Italy and Spain gave samples during acute or convalescent COVID-19. PBMCs, B-cell-depleted T cells, or T cells provided the cDNA or gDNA that made up the material.

Germline CDR1 and CDR2: MDHEN and SYDVKM. V gave up 2 bases and J gave up 8 bases, with 15 bases separating them. This CDR3 contains 14 residues. Original data processing: From reference gene primer amplification, estimates of nucleated cell counts were derived. Sequenced by immunoSEQ multiplex PCR; TCRdb stores in-frame clones only, minus some. For V, J and clone size, that table is used; D and trimming come from the DNA. In the table there are approximately 150,000 clones, around nine tenths of which are singletons. The source material was peripheral blood. This chain joins TRBV28 and TRBJ2-5; no clear D gene. This TCR was sampled from a woman between 50 and 59 years old with active or convalescent COVID-19. In DNA, the CDR3 is TGTGCCAGCAGTTTACCCCCCGCTCGTACTACCCAGTACTTC. Its translation: CASSLPPARTTQYF.